This T cell receptor (beta chain) was captured in a study of cytomegalovirus exposure and HLA in healthy donors. Points from the study as a whole: It was reported that the classifier diagnosed cytomegalovirus status with high specificity and sensitivity in both the original and validation cohorts. Among TCR beta chains, those listed as cytomegalovirus-associated numbered over 150.

A note on this clone: What it recognizes is unknown.

This CDR3 region has 14 residues. The J segment lost 4 bases and the V segment lost 4 bases, leaving 4 bases of the junction unmatched. In germline, CDR1 is ENHRY, CDR2 SYGVKD. Clones were sequenced by immunoSEQ multiplex PCR, and TCRdb holds only the in-frame ones, with some missing. The table shows some 150,000 clones, with approximately 91% occurring only once. The donors were members of the approximately 120-subject validation cohort (separate from the roughly 670-subject first cohort). The clonotype originates from a woman aged 18-29 years in good health and CMV-seropositive. Source material: PBMCs. V gene TRBV10-3 combines with J gene TRBJ2-7; 10 bases fit TRBD1. The CDR3 loop reads CAISGDRGPYEQYF. Written as DNA, the CDR3 is TGTGCCATCAGTGGGGACAGGGGACCATACGAGCAGTACTTC.